The 2 T cell receptor beta chains presented below share a single source sample, sequenced in a study of blood T cell repertoires in COVID-19. TCRdb keeps only in-frame clones here, not all; method: immunoSEQ multiplex PCR. The sample lists more than 30,000 clones, around 87% seen once, with more than 20% in the top ten. The material sequenced was peripheral blood. The receptors stem from a man in his forties or fifties with active or convalescent COVID-19.

This clone was observed a handful of times. The chain employs TRBV6-5 and TRBJ1-5; 7 bases line up with TRBD1. The CDR3 runs to 15 residues. CDR1 is MNHEY and CDR2 is SVGAGI in the germline V gene. After removal of 6 bases from V and 4 bases from J, the junction contained 9 bases not matched to a gene. CDR3 amino acids: CASSRRQGANQPQHF. The CDR3 nucleotides are TGTGCCAGCAGCCGCCGACAGGGAGCTAATCAGCCCCAGCATTTT.

This clone has just a few counts. The rearrangement joins TRBV19 to TRBJ1-1; 7 nucleotides match TRBD1. Unmatched junction bases numbered 10, after V lost 3 bases and J lost 6 bases. The CDR3 consists of 15 residues. Germline V gene sequence: CDR1 LNHDA, CDR2 SQIVND (reference sequence). The CDR3 bases are TGTGCCAGTAGTATCAGGACAGGCCTAGTCTCTGAAGCTTTCTTT. Protein product: CASSIRTGLVSEAFF.